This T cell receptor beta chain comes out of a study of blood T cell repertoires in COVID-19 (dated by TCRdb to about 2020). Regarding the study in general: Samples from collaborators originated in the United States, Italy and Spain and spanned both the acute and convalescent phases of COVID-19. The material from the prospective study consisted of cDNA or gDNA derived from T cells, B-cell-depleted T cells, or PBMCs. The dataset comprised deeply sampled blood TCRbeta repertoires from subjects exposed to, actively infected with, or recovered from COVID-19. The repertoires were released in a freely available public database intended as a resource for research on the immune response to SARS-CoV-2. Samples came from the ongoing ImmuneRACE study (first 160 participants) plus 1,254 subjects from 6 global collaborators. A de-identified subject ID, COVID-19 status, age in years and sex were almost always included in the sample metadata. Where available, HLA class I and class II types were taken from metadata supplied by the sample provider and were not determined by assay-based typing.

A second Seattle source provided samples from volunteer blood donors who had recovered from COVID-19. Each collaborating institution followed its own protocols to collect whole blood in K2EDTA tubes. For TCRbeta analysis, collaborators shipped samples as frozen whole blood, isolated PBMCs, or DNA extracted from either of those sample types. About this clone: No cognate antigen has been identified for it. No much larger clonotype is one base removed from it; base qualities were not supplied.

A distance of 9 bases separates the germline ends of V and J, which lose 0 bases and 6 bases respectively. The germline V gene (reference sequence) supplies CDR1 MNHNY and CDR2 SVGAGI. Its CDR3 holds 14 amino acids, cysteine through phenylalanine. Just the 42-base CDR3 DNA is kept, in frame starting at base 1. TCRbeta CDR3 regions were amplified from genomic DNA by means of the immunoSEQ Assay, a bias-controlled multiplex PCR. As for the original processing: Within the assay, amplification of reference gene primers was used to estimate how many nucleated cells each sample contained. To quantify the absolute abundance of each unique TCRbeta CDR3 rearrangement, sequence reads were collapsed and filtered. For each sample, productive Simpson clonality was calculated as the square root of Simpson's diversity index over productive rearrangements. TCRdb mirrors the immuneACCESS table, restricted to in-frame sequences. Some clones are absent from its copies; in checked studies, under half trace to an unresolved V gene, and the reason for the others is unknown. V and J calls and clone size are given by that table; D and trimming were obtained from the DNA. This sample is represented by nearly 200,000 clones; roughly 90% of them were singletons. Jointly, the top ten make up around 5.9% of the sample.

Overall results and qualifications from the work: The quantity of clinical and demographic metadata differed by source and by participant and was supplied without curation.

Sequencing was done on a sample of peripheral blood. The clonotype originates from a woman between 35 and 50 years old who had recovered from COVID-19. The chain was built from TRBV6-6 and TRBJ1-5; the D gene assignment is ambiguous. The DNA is TGTGCCAGCAGTTACTCGAGTATAAGTCAGCCCCAGCATTTT. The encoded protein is CASSYSSISQPQHF.